These 11 T cell receptor beta chains were sequenced from one sample in a study of naive and memory T cell subsets. An equimolar mix of two oligonucleotides served as the beta constant-region primer for TRBC1 and TRBC2. TCRdb passed the UMI-ligation and nested PCR reads through MiXCR, listing each CDR3 protein once. The sample lists some 85,000 distinct CDR3 sequences, roughly 14% occurring once. The sample comprised central memory CD4+ T cells from blood. The receptors were sampled from a human donor in good health.

A single count supports this clonotype. It may be a read error: a sequence one base away is much more abundant. The chain recombines TRBV20-1 with TRBJ2-1; D not resolved. From germline, CDR1 is DFQATT and CDR2 SNEGSKA (reference sequence). V lost 7 bases and J lost 0, with 7 bases in between. The length of the CDR3 is 12 residues. The CDR3 reads CSGVGSYNEQFF. CDR3 nucleotide sequence: TGCAGTGGAGTCGGCTCCTACAATGAGCAGTTCTTC.

This clonotype occurred a few times. The chain is built from TRBV2 and TRBJ2-1; D is unresolved. This CDR3 is built from 12 residues. Trimming pared 1 base from V and 6 bases from J, leaving 4 bases between. Germline CDR1 SNHLY, CDR2 FYNNEI. The CDR3 nucleotides are TGTGCCAGCAGTGAAGTCATCAATGAGCAGTTCTTC. Protein sequence: CASSEVINEQFF.

The gene calls are TRBV6-5 and TRBJ1-1; 7 bases align to TRBD1. CDR3 size: 14 residues. V gave up 6 bases and J gave up 11 bases; unmatched junction bases: 15. Looked up from germline, CDR1 is MNHEY and CDR2 is SVGAGI. The CDR3 sequence: CASSKVDRYLGAFF. In DNA form, the CDR3 reads TGTGCCAGCAGCAAAGTGGACAGGTACCTCGGGGCTTTCTTT.

This clonotype has ten or more counts. This rearrangement joins TRBV5-1 to TRBJ2-3, with 7 bases that match TRBD2. Unmatched junction bases numbered 7, after V lost 3 bases and J lost 0 bases. The CDR3 loop spans 16 amino acids. Looked up from germline, CDR1 is SGHRS and CDR2 is YFSETQ. The CDR3 sequence: CASSSTEAGSTDTQYF. In DNA, the CDR3 is TGCGCCAGCAGCTCGACGGAAGCGGGGAGCACAGATACGCAGTATTTT.

In this sample, this clonotype turned up many times. The chain recombines TRBV7-9 with TRBJ2-3; 10 bases agree with TRBD2. The CDR3 consists of 16 residues. The germline CDR1 and CDR2 sequences are SEHNR and FQNEAQ (reference sequence). V was clipped by 0 bases and J by 5 bases; unmatched bases: 5. Here the CDR3 reads CASSLASSGSGDTQYF. The CDR3 DNA is TGTGCCAGCAGCTTAGCGTCTAGCGGGAGTGGAGATACGCAGTATTTT.

On this clonotype: This clone may be a read error of a much larger clone one base away. No conserved phenylalanine or tryptophan is present at the end of the CDR3, so a read error is the likely explanation. The chain joins TRBV24-1 to TRBJ2-3; TRBD1 matches at 8 bases. This CDR3 spans 14 amino acids. Trimming cost V 9 bases and J 3 bases; bases outside gene matches: 7. Germline CDR1 and CDR2: KGHDR and SFDVKD. The CDR3 region is CATQGQGRTDTQYI. DNA for the CDR3: TGTGCCACCCAAGGACAGGGACGGACAGATACGCAGTATATT.

The J gene is TRBJ2-1, the V gene TRBV9, with D possibly matching TRBD2 (5 bases). The germline V gene has CDR1 SGDLS and CDR2 YYNGEE. The CDR3 runs 17 residues. V shed 3 bases and J shed 3 bases, with 19 bases lying between them. Here the CDR3 reads CASSDSVERQDYNEQFF. In DNA form, the CDR3 reads TGTGCCAGCAGCGATTCGGTCGAGCGGCAGGACTACAATGAGCAGTTCTTC.

This clonotype has ten or more counts. The gene calls are TRBV11-1 and TRBJ2-1; TRBD2 matches 7 bases. Germline V gene data show CDR1 as SGHAT and CDR2 as FQDESV (reference sequence). After removal of 2 bases from V and 3 bases from J, the junction contained 7 bases not matched to a gene. The CDR3 spans 16 residues. Here the CDR3 DNA reads TGTGCCAGCAGCTTAAGGCTGGCGGGGGACTACAATGAGCAGTTCTTC. Protein: CASSLRLAGDYNEQFF.

This clonotype was seen many times. The chain uses TRBV18 and TRBJ2-3; D is unresolved. Germline V gene data show CDR1 as KGHSH and CDR2 as LQKENI. The CDR3 runs to 15 residues. V was clipped by 6 bases and J by 2 bases, with 15 bases between them. DNA for the CDR3: TGTGCCAGCTCTGATCTGGGTCTCTCCACAGATACGCAGTATTTT. It codes for CASSDLGLSTDTQYF.

The chain couples TRBV19 to TRBJ2-3; D is undetermined. The CDR3 is 15 amino acids. With 4 bases removed from V and 1 base from J, the gap between germline ends came to 12 bases. From germline, CDR1 is LNHDA and CDR2 SQIVND (reference sequence). Here the CDR3 reads CASSTPARRTDTQYF. CDR3 nucleotides: TGTGCCAGTAGTACTCCTGCGCGGCGCACAGATACGCAGTATTTT.

Many counts were recorded for this clonotype. DNA of the CDR3: TGTGCCAGCAGCGAGACACGCCGTAGCGGGAGTAAACCAGATACGCAGTATTTT. This gives the protein CASSETRRSGSKPDTQYF. The chain carries TRBV11-2 and TRBJ2-3; 9 nucleotides line up with TRBD2. Trimming took 5 bases from V and 4 from J; bases not matched to a gene: 16. CDR1 is SGHAT and CDR2 is FQNNGV in the germline V gene. This CDR3 has 18 residues.